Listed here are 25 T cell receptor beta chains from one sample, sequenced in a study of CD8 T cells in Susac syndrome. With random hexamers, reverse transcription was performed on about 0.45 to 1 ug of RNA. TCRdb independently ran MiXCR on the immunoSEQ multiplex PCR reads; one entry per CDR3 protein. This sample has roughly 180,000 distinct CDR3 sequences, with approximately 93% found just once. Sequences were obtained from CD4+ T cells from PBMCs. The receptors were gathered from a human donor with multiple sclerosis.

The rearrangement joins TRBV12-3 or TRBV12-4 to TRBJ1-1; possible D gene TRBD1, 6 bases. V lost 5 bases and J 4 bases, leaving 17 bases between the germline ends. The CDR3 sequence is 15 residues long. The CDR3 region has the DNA TGTGCCAGCAGTCCGCGCGGGGGCAGAGTCACTGAAGCTTTCTTT. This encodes CASSPRGGRVTEAFF.

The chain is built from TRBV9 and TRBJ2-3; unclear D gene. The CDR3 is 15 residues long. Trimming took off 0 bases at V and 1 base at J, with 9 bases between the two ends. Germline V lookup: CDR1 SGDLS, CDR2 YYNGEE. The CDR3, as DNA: TGTGCCAGCAGCGTAGCCCACGGAGGCACAGATACGCAGTATTTT. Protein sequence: CASSVAHGGTDTQYF.

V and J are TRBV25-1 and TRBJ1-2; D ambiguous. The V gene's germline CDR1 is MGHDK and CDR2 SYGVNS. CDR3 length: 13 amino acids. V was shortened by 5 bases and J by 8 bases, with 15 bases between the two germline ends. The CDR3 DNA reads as TGTGCCAGCAGTCGAAACCGGCAGGACGGCTACACCTTC. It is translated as CASSRNRQDGYTF.

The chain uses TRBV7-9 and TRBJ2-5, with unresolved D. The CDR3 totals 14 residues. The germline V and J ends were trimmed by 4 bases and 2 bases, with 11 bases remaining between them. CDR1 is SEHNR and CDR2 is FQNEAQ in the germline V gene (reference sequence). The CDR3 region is CASSSWAEQETQYF. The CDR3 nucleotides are TGTGCCAGCAGCTCGTGGGCGGAACAAGAGACCCAGTACTTC.

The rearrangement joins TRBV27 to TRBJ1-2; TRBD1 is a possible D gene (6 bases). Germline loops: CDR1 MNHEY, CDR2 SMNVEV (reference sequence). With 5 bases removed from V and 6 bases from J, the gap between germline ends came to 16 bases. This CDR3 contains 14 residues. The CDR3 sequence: CASSHRRQENGYTF. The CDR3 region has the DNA TGTGCCAGCAGTCATCGTCGACAGGAGAATGGCTACACCTTC.

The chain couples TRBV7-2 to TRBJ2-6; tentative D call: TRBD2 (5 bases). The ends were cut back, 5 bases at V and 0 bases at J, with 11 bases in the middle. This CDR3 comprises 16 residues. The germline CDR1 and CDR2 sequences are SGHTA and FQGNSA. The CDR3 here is CASSRGSGSGANVLTF. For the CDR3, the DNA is TGTGCCAGCAGCCGCGGGTCCGGCTCTGGGGCCAACGTCCTGACTTTC.

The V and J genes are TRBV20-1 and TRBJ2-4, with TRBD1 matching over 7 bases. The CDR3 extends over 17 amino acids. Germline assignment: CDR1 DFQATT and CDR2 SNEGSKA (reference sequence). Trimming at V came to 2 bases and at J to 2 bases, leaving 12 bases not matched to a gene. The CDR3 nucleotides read TGCAGTGCTAGATTCCCGACAGGGAAGGTTTCCAAAAACATTCAGTACTTC. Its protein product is CSARFPTGKVSKNIQYF.

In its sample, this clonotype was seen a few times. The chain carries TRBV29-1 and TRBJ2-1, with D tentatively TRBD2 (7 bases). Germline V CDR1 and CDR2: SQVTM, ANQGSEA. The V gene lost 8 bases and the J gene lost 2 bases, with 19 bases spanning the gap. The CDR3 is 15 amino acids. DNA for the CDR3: TGCAGCTACAAAGGGGGGGACGGAGCCTACAATGAGCAGTTCTTC. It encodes CSYKGGDGAYNEQFF.

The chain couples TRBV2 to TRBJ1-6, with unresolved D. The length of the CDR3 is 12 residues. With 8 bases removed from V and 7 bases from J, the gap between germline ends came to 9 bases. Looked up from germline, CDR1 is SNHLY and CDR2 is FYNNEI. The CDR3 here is CASGVQNSPLHF. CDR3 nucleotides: TGTGCCAGCGGGGTTCAGAATTCACCCCTCCACTTT. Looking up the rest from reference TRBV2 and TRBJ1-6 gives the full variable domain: EPEVTQTPSHQVTQMGQEVILRCVPISNHLYFYWYRQILGQKVEFLVSFYNNEISEKSEIFDDQFSVERPDGSNFTLKIRSTKLEDSAMYFCASGVQNSPLHFGNGTRLTVT.

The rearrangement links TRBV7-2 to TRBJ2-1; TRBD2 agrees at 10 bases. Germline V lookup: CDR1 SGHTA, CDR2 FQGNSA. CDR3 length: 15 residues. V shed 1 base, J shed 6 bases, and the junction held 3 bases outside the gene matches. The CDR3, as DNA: TGTGCCAGCAGCTTAGGCAGCGGGGGGGTCAATGAGCAGTTCTTC. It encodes CASSLGSGGVNEQFF.

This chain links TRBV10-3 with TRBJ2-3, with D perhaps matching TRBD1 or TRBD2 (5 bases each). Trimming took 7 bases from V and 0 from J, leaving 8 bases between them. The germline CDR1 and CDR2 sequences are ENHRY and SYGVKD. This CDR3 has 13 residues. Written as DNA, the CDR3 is TGTGCCATCACGAGGGGTAGCACAGATACGCAGTATTTT. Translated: CAITRGSTDTQYF.

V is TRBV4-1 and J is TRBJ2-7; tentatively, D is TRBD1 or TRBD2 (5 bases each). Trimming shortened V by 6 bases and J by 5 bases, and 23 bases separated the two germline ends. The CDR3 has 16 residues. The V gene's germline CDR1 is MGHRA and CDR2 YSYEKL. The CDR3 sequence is CASSRGSGPPPDEQYF. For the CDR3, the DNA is TGCGCCAGCAGTCGTGGTTCGGGACCTCCACCCGACGAGCAGTACTTC.

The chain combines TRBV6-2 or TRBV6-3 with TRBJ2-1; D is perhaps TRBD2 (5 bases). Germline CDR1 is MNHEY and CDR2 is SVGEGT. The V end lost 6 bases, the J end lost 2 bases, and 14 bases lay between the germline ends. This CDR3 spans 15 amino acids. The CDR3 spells CASSRRLGAYNEQFF. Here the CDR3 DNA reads TGTGCCAGCAGCCGACGCCTCGGGGCCTACAATGAGCAGTTCTTC.

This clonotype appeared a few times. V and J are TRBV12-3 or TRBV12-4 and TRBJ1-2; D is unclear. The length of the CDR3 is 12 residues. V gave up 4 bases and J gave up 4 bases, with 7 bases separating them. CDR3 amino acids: CASSSTLYGYTF. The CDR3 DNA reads TGTGCCAGCAGTTCGACCCTCTATGGCTACACCTTC.

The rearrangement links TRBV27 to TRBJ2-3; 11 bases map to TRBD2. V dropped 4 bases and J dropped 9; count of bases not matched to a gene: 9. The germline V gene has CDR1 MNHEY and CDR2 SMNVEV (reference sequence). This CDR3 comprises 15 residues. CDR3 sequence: CASSSRLAGHTTQYF. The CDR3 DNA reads TGTGCCAGCAGTTCCCGACTAGCGGGGCACACCACGCAGTATTTT.

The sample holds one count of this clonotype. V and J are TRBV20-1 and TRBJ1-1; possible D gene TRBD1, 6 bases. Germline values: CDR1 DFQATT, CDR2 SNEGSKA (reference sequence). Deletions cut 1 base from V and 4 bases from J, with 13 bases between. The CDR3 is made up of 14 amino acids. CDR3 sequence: CSARVGGAPTEAFF. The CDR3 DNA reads TGCAGTGCTAGAGTTGGGGGGGCCCCCACTGAAGCTTTCTTT.

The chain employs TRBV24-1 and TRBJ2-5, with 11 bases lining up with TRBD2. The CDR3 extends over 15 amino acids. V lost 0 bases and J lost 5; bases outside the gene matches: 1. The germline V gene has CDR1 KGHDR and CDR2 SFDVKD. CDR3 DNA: TGTGCCACCAGTGATTTGTCTAGCGGGGGGGAGACCCAGTACTTC. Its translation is CATSDLSSGGETQYF.

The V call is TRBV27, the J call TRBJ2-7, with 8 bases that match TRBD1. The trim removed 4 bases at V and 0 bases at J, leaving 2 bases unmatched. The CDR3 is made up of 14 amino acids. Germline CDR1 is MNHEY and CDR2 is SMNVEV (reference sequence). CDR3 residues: CASSSGQVSYEQYF. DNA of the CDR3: TGTGCCAGCAGTTCGGGACAGGTCTCCTACGAGCAGTACTTC.

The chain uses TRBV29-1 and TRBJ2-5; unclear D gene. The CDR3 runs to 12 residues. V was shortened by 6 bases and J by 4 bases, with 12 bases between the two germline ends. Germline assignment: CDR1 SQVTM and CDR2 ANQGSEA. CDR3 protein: CSVTTPGETQYF. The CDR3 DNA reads TGCAGCGTCACGACACCGGGAGAGACCCAGTACTTC.

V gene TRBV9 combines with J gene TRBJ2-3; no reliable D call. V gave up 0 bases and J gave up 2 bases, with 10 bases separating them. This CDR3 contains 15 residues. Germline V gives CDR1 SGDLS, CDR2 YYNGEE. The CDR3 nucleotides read TGTGCCAGCAGCGTAGGGTCCTCCTACACAGATACGCAGTATTTT. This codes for CASSVGSSYTDTQYF.

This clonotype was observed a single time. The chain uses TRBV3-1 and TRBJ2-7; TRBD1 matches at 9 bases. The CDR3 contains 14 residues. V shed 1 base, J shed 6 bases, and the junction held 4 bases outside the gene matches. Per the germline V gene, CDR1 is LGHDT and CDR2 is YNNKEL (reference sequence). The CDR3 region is CASSQGTGVGEQYF. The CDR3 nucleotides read TGTGCCAGCAGCCAAGGGACAGGGGTAGGCGAGCAGTACTTC.

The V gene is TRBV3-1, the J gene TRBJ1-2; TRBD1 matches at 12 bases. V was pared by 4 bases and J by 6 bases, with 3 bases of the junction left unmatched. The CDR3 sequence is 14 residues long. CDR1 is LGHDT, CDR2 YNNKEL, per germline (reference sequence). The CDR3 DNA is TGTGCCAGCAGCCGAGGGACAGGGGGCAATGGCTACACCTTC. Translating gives CASSRGTGGNGYTF.

The CDR3 region has the DNA TGTGCCAGCAGCTTGGTAATGGGTTTCACCGGGGAGCTGTTTTTT. It codes for CASSLVMGFTGELFF. This sequence joins TRBV5-6 and TRBJ2-2; D unclear. The germline gives CDR1 SGHDT, CDR2 YYEEEE. The CDR3 consists of 15 residues. The V gene lost 0 bases and the J gene lost 4 bases, with 10 bases spanning the gap.

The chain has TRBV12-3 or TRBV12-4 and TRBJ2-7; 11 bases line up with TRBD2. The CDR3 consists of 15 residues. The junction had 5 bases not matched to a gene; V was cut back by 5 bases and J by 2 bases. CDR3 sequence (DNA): TGTGCCAGCAGTCCTATAGCGGGAGGGACCTACGAGCAGTACTTC. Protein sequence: CASSPIAGGTYEQYF.

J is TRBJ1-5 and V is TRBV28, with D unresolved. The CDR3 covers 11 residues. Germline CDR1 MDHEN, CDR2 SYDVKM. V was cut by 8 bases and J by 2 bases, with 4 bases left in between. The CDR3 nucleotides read TGTGCCAGCGGAGGCAATCAGCCCCAGCATTTT. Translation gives CASGGNQPQHF.